This T cell receptor beta chain derives from a study of cytomegalovirus exposure and HLA in healthy donors. Whole-study results and caveats: Most TCR beta V segments were productive about 87% or about 30% of the time in an earlier analysis. Relative to the approximately 670-donor mean, N-insertions were reportedly fewer in an Asian-associated ancestry cluster in a later analysis. TCR beta sequences reportedly predicted most subjects' HLA-A and HLA-B alleles accurately.

In the PCR, 60 Vbeta and 13 Jbeta primers were used. Authors' analysis steps: In a later analysis, roughly 11 million of some 80 million unique beta chains occurred in at least two donors. Sequencing used immunoSEQ multiplex PCR; TCRdb keeps in-frame clones, though not all of them. V and J calls and clone size are those listed in that table; D and trimming were worked out from the DNA. Of roughly 130,000 clones in the sample, 74% were seen once. Notes on this clone: Its antigen is still unknown.

The CDR3 extends over 14 amino acids. From germline, CDR1 is SNHLY and CDR2 FYNNEI. Trimming pared 0 bases from V and 8 bases from J, leaving 11 bases between. The TCR was taken from a man younger than 30 in good health and CMV-seropositive. Specimen: PBMCs. The chain joins TRBV2 to TRBJ2-1; no firm D call. As DNA, the CDR3 is TGTGCCAGCAGTGAAGCGCTTGGCAAAGATGAGCAGTTCTTC. It specifies CASSEALGKDEQFF.